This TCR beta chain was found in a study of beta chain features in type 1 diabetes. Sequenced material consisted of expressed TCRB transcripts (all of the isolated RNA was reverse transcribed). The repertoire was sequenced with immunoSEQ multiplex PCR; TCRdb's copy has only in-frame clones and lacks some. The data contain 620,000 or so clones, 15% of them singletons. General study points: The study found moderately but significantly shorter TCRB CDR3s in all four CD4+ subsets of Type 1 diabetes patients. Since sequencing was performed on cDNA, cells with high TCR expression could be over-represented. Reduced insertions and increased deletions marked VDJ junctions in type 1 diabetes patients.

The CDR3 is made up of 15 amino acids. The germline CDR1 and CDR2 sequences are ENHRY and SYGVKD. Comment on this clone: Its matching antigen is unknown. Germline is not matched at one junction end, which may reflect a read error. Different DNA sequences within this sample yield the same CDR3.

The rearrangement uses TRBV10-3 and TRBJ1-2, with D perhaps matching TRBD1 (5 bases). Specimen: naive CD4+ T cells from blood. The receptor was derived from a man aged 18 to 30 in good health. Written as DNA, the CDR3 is TGTGCAATCAGTGAGTCTGTATGGGGCTGGTATGGCTACACCTTC. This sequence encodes CAISESVWGWYGYTF.